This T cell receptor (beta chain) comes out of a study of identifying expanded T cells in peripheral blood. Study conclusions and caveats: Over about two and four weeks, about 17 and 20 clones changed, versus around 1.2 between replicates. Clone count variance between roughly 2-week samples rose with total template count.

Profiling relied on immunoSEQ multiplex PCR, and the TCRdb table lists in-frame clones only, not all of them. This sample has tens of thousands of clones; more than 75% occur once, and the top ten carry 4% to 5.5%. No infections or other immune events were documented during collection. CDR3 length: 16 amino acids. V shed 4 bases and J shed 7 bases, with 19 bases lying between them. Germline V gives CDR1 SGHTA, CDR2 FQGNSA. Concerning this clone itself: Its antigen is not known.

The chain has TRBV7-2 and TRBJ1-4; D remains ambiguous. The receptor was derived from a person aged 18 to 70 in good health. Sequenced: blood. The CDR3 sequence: CASSSFPRSKSEKLFF. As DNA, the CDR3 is TGTGCCAGCAGCTCCTTTCCCCGGAGTAAGAGTGAAAAACTGTTTTTT.